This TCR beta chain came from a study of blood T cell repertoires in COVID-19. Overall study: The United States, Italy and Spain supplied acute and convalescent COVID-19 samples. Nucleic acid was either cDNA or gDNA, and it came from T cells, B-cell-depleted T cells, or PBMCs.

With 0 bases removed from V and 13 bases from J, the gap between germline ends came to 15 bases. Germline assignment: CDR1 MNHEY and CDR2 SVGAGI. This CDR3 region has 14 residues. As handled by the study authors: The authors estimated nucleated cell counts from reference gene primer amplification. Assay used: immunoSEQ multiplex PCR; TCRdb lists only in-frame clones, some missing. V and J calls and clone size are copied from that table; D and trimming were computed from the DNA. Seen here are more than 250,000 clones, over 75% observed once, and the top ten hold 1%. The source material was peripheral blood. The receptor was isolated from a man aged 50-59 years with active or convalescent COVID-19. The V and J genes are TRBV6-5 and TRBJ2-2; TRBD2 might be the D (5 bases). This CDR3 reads CASSYSREGNRLFF. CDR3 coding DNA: TGTGCCAGCAGTTACTCCCGAGAGGGAAATCGGCTGTTTTTT.